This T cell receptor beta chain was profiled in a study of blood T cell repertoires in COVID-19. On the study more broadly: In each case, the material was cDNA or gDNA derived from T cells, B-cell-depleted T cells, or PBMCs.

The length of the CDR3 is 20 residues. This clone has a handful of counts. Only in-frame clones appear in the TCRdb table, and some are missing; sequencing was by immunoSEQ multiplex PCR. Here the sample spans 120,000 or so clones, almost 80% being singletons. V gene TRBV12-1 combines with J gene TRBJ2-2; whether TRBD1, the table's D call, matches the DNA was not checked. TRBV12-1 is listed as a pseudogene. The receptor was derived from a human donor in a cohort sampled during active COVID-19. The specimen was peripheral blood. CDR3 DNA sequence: TGTGCCAGCAGCTTTTTTCTACCCTCAGGGGCAAACGAGGTAACCGGGGAGCTGTTTTTT. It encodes CASSFFLPSGANEVTGELFF.